The present T cell receptor (beta chain) was sequenced within a study of T cell responses to AZD1222 COVID-19 vaccine. Notes on the study in general: Among the donors, most were white British and more were female, and clonal diversity was possibly underestimated.

The protocol was immunoSEQ multiplex PCR, while the TCRdb copy is restricted to in-frame clones and leaves out a portion. Here the sample spans 150,000 or so clones, more than 90% being singletons. About this clone: The antigen remains undetermined.

This CDR3 region has 16 residues. Germline values: CDR1 MGHRA, CDR2 YSYEKL. The V segment lost 0 bases and the J segment 4 bases; nucleotides outside the gene matches: 6. The sequenced sample was peripheral blood, obtained on day 0 of AZD1222 vaccination. This chain uses TRBV4-1 with TRBJ2-7; 10 nucleotides agree with TRBD1. The sequence was obtained from an adult in good health. CDR3 nucleotides: TGCGCCAGCAGCCAAGATTGGGACAGGGGCGGTTACGAGCAGTACTTC. This codes for CASSQDWDRGGYEQYF.